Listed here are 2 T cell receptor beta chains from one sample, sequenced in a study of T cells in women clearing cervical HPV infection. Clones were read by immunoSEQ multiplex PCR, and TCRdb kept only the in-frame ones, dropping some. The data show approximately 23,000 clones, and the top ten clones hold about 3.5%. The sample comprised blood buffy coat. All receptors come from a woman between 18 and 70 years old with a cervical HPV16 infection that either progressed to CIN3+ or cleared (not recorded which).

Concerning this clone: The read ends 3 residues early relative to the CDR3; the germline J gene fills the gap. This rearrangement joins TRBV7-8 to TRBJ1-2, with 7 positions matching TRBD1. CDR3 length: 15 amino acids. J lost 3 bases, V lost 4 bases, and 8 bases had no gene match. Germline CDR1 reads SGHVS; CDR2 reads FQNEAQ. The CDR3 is CASSSGQLIDYGYTF. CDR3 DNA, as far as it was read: TGTGCCAGCAGCTCGGGACAGTTAATCGACTATGGC.

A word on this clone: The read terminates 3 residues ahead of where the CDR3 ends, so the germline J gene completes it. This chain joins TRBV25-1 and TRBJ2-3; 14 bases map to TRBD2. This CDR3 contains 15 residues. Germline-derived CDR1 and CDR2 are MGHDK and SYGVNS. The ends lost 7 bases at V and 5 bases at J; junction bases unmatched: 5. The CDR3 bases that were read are TGTGCCAGCACTGGACTAGCGGGAGGTGTAGATACG. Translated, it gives CASTGLAGGVDT. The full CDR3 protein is CASTGLAGGVDTQYF. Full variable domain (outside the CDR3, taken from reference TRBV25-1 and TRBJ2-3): EADIYQTPRYLVIGTGKKITLECSQTMGHDKMYWYQQDPGMELHLIHYSYGVNSTEKGDLSSESTVSRIRTEHFPLTLESARPSHTSQYLCASTGLAGGVDTQYFGPGTRLTVL.